Only a few counts were recorded for the clone carrying this T cell receptor beta chain. Mismatch with germline at one junction end may stem from a read error. With a J-beta primer mix and a sample-barcoded 5' primer, a second PCR ran about 7 to 12 cycles. TCRdb reanalysed the 5' RACE reads using MiXCR and keeps one entry per CDR3 protein. The repertoire consists of more than 600,000 distinct CDR3 sequences, with 20% to 25% occurring once and the leading ten covering 9.4%. The data were obtained in a study of blood T cells in healthy people across ages. The germline gives CDR1 SNHLY, CDR2 FYNNEI. The CDR3 covers 16 residues. These same records also appear under a second study, on T cells of mothers and their children. From that paper: The sample comes from fewer than 10 healthy Caucasian donors: mothers and children.

This TCR derives from a boy aged 5-17 years in good health. The rearrangement joins TRBV2 to TRBJ2-6; possibly TRBD1 for D (6 bases). The sequenced sample consisted of blood. Here the CDR3 reads CAGSDYRDSGANVLTF. The DNA of the CDR3 is TGTGCCGGCAGTGACTACAGGGACTCTGGGGCCAACGTCCTGACTTTC. Together with reference TRBV2 and TRBJ2-6, the CDR3 gives the full variable domain: EPEVTQTPSHQVTQMGQEVILRCVPISNHLYFYWYRQILGQKVEFLVSFYNNEISEKSEIFDDQFSVERPDGSNFTLKIRSTKLEDSAMYFCAGSDYRDSGANVLTFGAGSRLTVL.